This T cell receptor (beta chain) was observed in a study of shared clonotypes between healthy human individuals. This table comes from immunoSEQ multiplex PCR, and its TCRdb copy is limited to in-frame clones, with some not included. The sample gives 1,400,000 or so clones, 98% of which show up once; over 0.3% is in the top ten. Germline values: CDR1 MRHNA, CDR2 SNTAGT. The length of the CDR3 is 13 residues. V lost 5 bases and J lost 5, with 12 bases in between. V is TRBV6-4 and J is TRBJ1-1; tentatively, D is TRBD1 (6 bases). The origin of this receptor is a man between 25 and 39 years old in good health. The material sequenced was naive CD4+ T cells sorted from blood. Subset reported: CD45RA+ positively selected. The CDR3 DNA reads TGTGCCAGCAGTCCGGAAGGGGGGACTGAAGCTTTCTTT. Protein: CASSPEGGTEAFF.